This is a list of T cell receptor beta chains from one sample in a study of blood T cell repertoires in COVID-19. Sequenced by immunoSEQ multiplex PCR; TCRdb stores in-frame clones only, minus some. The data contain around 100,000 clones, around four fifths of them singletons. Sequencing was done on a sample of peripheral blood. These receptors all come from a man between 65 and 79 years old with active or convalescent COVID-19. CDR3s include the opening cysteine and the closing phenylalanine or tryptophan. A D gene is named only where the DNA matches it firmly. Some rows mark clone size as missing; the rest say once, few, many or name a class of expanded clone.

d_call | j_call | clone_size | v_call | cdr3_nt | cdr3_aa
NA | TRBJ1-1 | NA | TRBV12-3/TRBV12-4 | TGTGCCAGCAGACGAGGGGGGAACACTGAAGCTTTCTTT | CASRRGGNTEAFF
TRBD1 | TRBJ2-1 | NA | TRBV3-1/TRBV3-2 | TGTGCCAGCAGCCAAGATCTCCGACAGGGACGTGCTGTATCTCCCCTCTACAATGAGCAGTTCTTC | CASSQDLRQGRAVSPLYNEQFF
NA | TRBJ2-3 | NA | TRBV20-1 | TGCAGTGCTAGTCGGGGAGGACGACTAGTCGGAGATACGCAGTATTTT | CSASRGGRLVGDTQYF
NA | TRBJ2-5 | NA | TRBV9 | TGTGCCAGCAGCGTAGAGAGGGACACCGAGAGGCAGAAAGAGACCCAGTACTTC | CASSVERDTERQKETQYF
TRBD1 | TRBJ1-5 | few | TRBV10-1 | TGCGCCAGCAGTGGAAGGGACAGGAAAGGAGGCAATCAGCCCCAGCATTTT | CASSGRDRKGGNQPQHF
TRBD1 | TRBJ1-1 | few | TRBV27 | TGTGCCAGCAGTTTAATCACAGGGGTCACTGAAGCTTTCTTT | CASSLITGVTEAFF
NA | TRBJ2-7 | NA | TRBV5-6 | TGTGCCAGCAGCTTGCGGGGCGAGCAGTACTTC | CASSLRGEQYF
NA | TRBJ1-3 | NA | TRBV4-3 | TGCGCCAGCAGCCAAGATACGGGATCTGGAAACACCATATATTTT | CASSQDTGSGNTIYF
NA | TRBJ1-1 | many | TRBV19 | TGTGCCGGTGTCAGGGGAACTGAAGCTTTCTTT | CAGVRGTEAFF
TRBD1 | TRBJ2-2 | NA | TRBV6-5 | TGTGCCAGCAGTTACGCCGGGACAGGGGGCACCGGGGAGCTGTTTTTT | CASSYAGTGGTGELFF